These T cell receptor beta chains were read from a single sample in a study of blood T cell repertoires in COVID-19. Only in-frame clones appear in the TCRdb table, and some are missing; sequencing was by immunoSEQ multiplex PCR. The sample lists about 480,000 clones, over 75% occurring once. Material: PBMCs or T cells enriched from blood (not recorded which). The source of these receptors is a woman aged 40 to 50 who had recovered from COVID-19. Both conserved end residues are trimmed from each CDR3. Not every row has a clone size; where given, it reads once, few, many or a size class.

j_call: TRBJ1-3
clone_size: .
v_call: TRBV15
cdr3_aa: ATSRDRLSGNTIY

j_call: TRBJ1-2
clone_size: .
v_call: TRBV19
cdr3_aa: ASSMGRTNYGYT

j_call: TRBJ2-7
clone_size: .
v_call: TRBV7-2
cdr3_aa: ASSERVTGSYEQY

j_call: TRBJ2-1
clone_size: .
v_call: TRBV4-3
cdr3_aa: ASSQVNLLYNEQF

j_call: TRBJ1-1
clone_size: .
v_call: TRBV29-1
cdr3_aa: SATGIFVAEAF

j_call: TRBJ1-1
clone_size: .
v_call: TRBV19
cdr3_aa: ASSWDRDTEAF

j_call: TRBJ1-6
clone_size: .
v_call: TRBV7-2
cdr3_aa: ASTRDRDGSPLH

j_call: TRBJ2-2
clone_size: once
v_call: TRBV30
cdr3_aa: AWSVLTANTGELF

j_call: TRBJ2-2
clone_size: few
v_call: TRBV27
cdr3_aa: ASRQFTGELF

j_call: TRBJ1-1
clone_size: few
v_call: TRBV29-1
cdr3_aa: SAGTANTEAF

j_call: TRBJ2-7
clone_size: .
v_call: TRBV19
cdr3_aa: ASRKIQSYEQY

j_call: TRBJ1-1
clone_size: .
v_call: TRBV4-3
cdr3_aa: ASSQQQGLNTEAF

j_call: TRBJ2-7
clone_size: once
v_call: TRBV5-1
cdr3_aa: ASSLNPSGITYEQY

j_call: TRBJ2-7
clone_size: .
v_call: TRBV18
cdr3_aa: ASSPEQGFSYEQY

j_call: TRBJ1-1
clone_size: .
v_call: TRBV5-1
cdr3_aa: ASSRAGDETEAF

j_call: TRBJ2-1
clone_size: .
v_call: TRBV5-4
cdr3_aa: ATTRDSHYNEQF

j_call: TRBJ2-1
clone_size: .
v_call: TRBV11-3
cdr3_aa: ASSLRGGSENEQF

j_call: TRBJ1-1
clone_size: .
v_call: TRBV5-4
cdr3_aa: ASTTDSYTEAF

j_call: TRBJ1-3
clone_size: .
v_call: TRBV12-5
cdr3_aa: ASSMGQGDTIY

j_call: TRBJ1-1
clone_size: .
v_call: TRBV2
cdr3_aa: ASSADRVARAF

j_call: TRBJ1-3
clone_size: .
v_call: TRBV7-2
cdr3_aa: ASSLQGAPGNTIY

j_call: TRBJ2-5
clone_size: once
v_call: TRBV5-4
cdr3_aa: ASSSLGQDQETQY

j_call: TRBJ1-6
clone_size: .
v_call: TRBV11-2
cdr3_aa: ASRQQGRSSPLH

j_call: TRBJ2-7
clone_size: .
v_call: TRBV19
cdr3_aa: ASSKGQGGEQY

j_call: TRBJ2-5
clone_size: .
v_call: TRBV29-1
cdr3_aa: SVVGQGFQETQY

j_call: TRBJ1-2
clone_size: .
v_call: TRBV15
cdr3_aa: ATSSLNLRDSTGYT

j_call: TRBJ2-1
clone_size: few
v_call: TRBV30
cdr3_aa: AWQVRGYNEQF

j_call: TRBJ2-1
clone_size: .
v_call: TRBV5-1
cdr3_aa: ASSLFLAGDNEQF

j_call: TRBJ2-1
clone_size: .
v_call: TRBV11-3
cdr3_aa: ASSLGGSGGRGENEQF

j_call: TRBJ2-1
clone_size: .
v_call: TRBV27
cdr3_aa: ASSLWTSGRSYNEQF

j_call: TRBJ2-2
clone_size: once
v_call: TRBV7-9
cdr3_aa: ASRAGHRRGTGELF

j_call: TRBJ2-3
clone_size: .
v_call: TRBV7-2
cdr3_aa: ASSLSGTSTDTQY

j_call: TRBJ2-5
clone_size: .
v_call: TRBV12-3/TRBV12-4
cdr3_aa: ASSLQARQTQY

j_call: TRBJ2-7
clone_size: once
v_call: TRBV6-2/TRBV6-3
cdr3_aa: ASSYTRLAGAWDEQY

j_call: TRBJ1-2
clone_size: .
v_call: TRBV12-3/TRBV12-4
cdr3_aa: ASSSGQSGGYT

j_call: TRBJ1-2
clone_size: few
v_call: TRBV29-1
cdr3_aa: SVEDPTGADYGYT

j_call: TRBJ2-1
clone_size: .
v_call: TRBV7-8
cdr3_aa: ASSPLARDYNNEQF

j_call: TRBJ1-6
clone_size: once
v_call: TRBV7-2
cdr3_aa: ASSYSSGGGSPLH

j_call: TRBJ1-3
clone_size: .
v_call: TRBV6-2/TRBV6-3
cdr3_aa: ASSYGQENSGNTIY

j_call: TRBJ1-1
clone_size: .
v_call: TRBV19
cdr3_aa: ASIRGTEAF

j_call: TRBJ2-5
clone_size: .
v_call: TRBV7-9
cdr3_aa: ASSPTGHRGTQY

j_call: TRBJ1-1
clone_size: few
v_call: TRBV10-3
cdr3_aa: AISEQGATEAF

j_call: TRBJ2-1
clone_size: few
v_call: TRBV6-5
cdr3_aa: ASSYGGGSYNEQF

j_call: TRBJ2-1
clone_size: .
v_call: TRBV11-2
cdr3_aa: ASSADPWDRDPSDEQF

j_call: TRBJ2-7
clone_size: .
v_call: TRBV7-9
cdr3_aa: ASSSTGSSYEQY

j_call: TRBJ1-5
clone_size: .
v_call: TRBV19
cdr3_aa: ASSMDSYNQPQH

j_call: TRBJ2-7
clone_size: .
v_call: TRBV5-1
cdr3_aa: ASSFVGQGAYEQY

j_call: TRBJ2-3
clone_size: .
v_call: TRBV2
cdr3_aa: ASSEEARSTDTQY

j_call: TRBJ1-5
clone_size: .
v_call: TRBV12-3/TRBV12-4
cdr3_aa: ASSLAGNQPQH

j_call: TRBJ1-6
clone_size: .
v_call: TRBV4-2
cdr3_aa: ASSQGTGNSPLH

j_call: TRBJ1-3
clone_size: .
v_call: TRBV19
cdr3_aa: ATGQGVTGNTIY

j_call: TRBJ1-2
clone_size: .
v_call: TRBV15
cdr3_aa: ATSSGTGRVGYT

j_call: TRBJ2-5
clone_size: .
v_call: TRBV11-2
cdr3_aa: ASSLALAGGQETQY

j_call: TRBJ2-7
clone_size: .
v_call: TRBV19
cdr3_aa: ASSIGQGMYEQY

j_call: TRBJ1-2
clone_size: .
v_call: TRBV3-1/TRBV3-2
cdr3_aa: ASSFTGAAGYT